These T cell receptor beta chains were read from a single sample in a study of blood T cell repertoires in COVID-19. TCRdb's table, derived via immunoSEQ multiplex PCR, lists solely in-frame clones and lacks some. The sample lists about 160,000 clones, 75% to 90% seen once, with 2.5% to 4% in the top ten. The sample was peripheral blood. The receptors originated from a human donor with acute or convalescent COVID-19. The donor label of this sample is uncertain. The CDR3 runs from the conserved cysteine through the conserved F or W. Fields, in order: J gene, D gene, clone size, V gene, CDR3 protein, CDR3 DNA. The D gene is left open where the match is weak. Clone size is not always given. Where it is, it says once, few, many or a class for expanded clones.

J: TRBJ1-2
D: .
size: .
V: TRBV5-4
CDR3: CASSLWARPALSYTF
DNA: TGTGCCAGCAGCTTGTGGGCCCGTCCCGCGTTATCCTACACCTTC

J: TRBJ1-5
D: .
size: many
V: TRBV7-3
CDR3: CASSPSTGYSNQPQHF
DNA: TGTGCCAGCAGCCCCTCAACAGGGTATAGCAATCAGCCCCAGCATTTT

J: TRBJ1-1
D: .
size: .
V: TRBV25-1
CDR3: CASAGVRRGTEAFF
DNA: TGTGCCAGCGCAGGGGTACGGAGAGGCACTGAAGCTTTCTTT

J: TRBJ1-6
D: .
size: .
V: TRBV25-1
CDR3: CASSETGGINSPLHF
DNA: TGTGCCAGCAGTGAAACGGGGGGCATCAATTCACCCCTCCACTTT

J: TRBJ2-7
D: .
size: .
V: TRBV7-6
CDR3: CASSLEQGMSEQYF
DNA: TGTGCCAGCAGCTTAGAACAGGGTATGAGCGAGCAGTACTTC

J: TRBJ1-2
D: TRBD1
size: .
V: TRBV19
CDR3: CASSIVDRVAGYGYTF
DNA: TGTGCCAGTAGTATAGTAGACAGGGTAGCTGGCTATGGCTACACCTTC

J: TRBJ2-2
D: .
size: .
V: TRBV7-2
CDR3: CASSLAAGNTGELFF
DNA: TGTGCCAGCAGCTTAGCCGCCGGGAACACCGGGGAGCTGTTTTTT

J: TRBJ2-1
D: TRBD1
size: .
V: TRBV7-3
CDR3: CASSPNRGSSSYNEQFF
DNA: TGTGCCAGCAGCCCAAACAGGGGATCGAGCTCCTACAATGAGCAGTTCTTC

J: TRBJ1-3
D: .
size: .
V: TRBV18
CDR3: CASSPWDNSGNTIYF
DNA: TGTGCCAGCTCACCTTGGGACAACTCTGGAAACACCATATATTTT

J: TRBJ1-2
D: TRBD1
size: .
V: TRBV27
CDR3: CASSPGQGTLNYGYTF
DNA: TGTGCCAGCAGCCCGGGACAGGGGACACTTAACTATGGCTACACCTTC

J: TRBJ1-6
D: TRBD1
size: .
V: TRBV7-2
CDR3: CASSSKSTGGLTTLHF
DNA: TGTGCCAGCAGCTCTAAGTCGACAGGGGGCCTTACAACACTCCACTTT

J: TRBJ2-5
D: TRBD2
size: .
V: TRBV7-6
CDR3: CASSYKPIAGAGTQYF
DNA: TGTGCCAGCAGCTACAAACCCATAGCGGGGGCAGGGACCCAGTACTTC

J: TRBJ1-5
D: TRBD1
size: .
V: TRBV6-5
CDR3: CASSPPGQGSQPQHF
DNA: TGTGCCAGCAGTCCTCCGGGACAGGGCAGTCAGCCCCAGCATTTT

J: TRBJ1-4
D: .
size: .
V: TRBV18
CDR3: CASSPEDEKLFF
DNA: TGTGCCAGCTCACCTGAGGATGAAAAACTGTTTTTT

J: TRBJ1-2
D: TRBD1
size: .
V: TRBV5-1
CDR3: CASSLAGGGGYGYTF
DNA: TGCGCCAGCAGCTTGGCCGGAGGGGGCGGCTATGGCTACACCTTC

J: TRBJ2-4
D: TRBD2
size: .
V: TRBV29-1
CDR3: CSVEDPQRGLAKNIQYF
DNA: TGCAGCGTTGAGGACCCCCAGCGGGGCCTAGCCAAAAACATTCAGTACTTC

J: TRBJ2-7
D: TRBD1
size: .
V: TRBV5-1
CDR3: CASSVSRSGGEEQYF
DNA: TGCGCCAGCAGCGTGTCACGTTCAGGGGGAGAGGAGCAGTACTTC

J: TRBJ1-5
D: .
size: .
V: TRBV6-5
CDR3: CASSMDSRSNQPQHF
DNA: TGTGCCAGCAGCATGGACAGTAGAAGCAATCAGCCCCAGCATTTT

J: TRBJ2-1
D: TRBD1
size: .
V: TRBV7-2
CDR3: CASSFGQGAVEQFF
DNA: TGTGCCAGCAGCTTCGGACAGGGGGCAGTTGAGCAGTTCTTC

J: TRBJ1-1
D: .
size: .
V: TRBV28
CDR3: CASSFRAGKVEAFF
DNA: TGTGCCAGCAGTTTTCGTGCAGGAAAGGTTGAAGCTTTCTTT

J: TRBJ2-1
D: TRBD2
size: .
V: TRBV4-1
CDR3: CASSQLPGGAWNEQFF
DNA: TGCGCCAGCAGCCAACTGCCGGGGGGGGCTTGGAATGAGCAGTTCTTC

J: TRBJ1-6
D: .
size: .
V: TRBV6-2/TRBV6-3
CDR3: CASSPQGTAPLHF
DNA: TGTGCCAGCAGTCCACAGGGAACGGCACCCCTCCACTTT

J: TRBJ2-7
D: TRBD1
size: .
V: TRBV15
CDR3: CATSRAGQAYEQYF
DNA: TGTGCCACCAGCAGAGCGGGACAGGCCTACGAGCAGTACTTC

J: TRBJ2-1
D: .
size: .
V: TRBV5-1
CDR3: CASSDGQPYNEQFF
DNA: TGCGCCAGCAGCGATGGACAACCCTACAATGAGCAGTTCTTC

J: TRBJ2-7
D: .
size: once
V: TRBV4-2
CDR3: CASSQVAESLSYEQYF
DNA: TGTGCCAGCAGCCAAGTCGCAGAATCTCTCTCCTACGAGCAGTACTTC

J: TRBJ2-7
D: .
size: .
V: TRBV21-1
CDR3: CADTRGGDVSYEQYF
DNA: TGTGCCGACACCCGGGGCGGGGACGTCTCCTACGAGCAGTACTTC

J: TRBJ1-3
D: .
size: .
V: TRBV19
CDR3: CASSILLSSGNTIYF
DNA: TGTGCCAGTAGTATATTACTCTCCTCTGGAAACACCATATATTTT

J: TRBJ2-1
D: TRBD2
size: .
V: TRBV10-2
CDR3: CASRDQGTSDSYNEQFF
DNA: TGCGCCAGCAGAGACCAAGGGACTAGCGATTCCTACAATGAGCAGTTCTTC

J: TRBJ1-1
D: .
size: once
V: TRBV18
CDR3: CASSPPQGWTEAFF
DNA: TGTGCCAGCTCACCACCGCAGGGATGGACTGAAGCTTTCTTT

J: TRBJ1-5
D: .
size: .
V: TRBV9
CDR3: CASSASDSNQPQHF
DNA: TGTGCCAGCAGCGCCAGTGATAGCAATCAGCCCCAGCATTTT

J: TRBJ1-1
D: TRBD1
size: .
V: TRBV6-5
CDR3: CASRSQGGTEAFF
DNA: TGTGCCAGCAGGTCACAGGGGGGCACTGAAGCTTTCTTT

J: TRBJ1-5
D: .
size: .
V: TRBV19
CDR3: CASSDTGTTSVNQPQHF
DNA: TGTGCCAGTAGTGATACCGGGACAACATCGGTCAATCAGCCCCAGCATTTT

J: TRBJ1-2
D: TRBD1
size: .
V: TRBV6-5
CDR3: CASSYTQGNYGYTF
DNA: TGTGCCAGCAGTTACACACAGGGGAACTATGGCTACACCTTC

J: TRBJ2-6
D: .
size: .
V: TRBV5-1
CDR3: CASSRRAAASGANVLTF
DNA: TGCGCCAGCAGCCGGAGGGCAGCGGCCTCTGGGGCCAACGTCCTGACTTTC

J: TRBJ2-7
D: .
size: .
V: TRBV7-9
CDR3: CASSLESRSYF
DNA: TGTGCCAGCAGCTTAGAATCCAGGTCGTACTTC

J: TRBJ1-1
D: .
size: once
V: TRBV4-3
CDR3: CASSQGGGTGEAFF
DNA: TGCGCCAGCAGCCAAGGAGGCGGGACGGGCGAAGCTTTCTTT

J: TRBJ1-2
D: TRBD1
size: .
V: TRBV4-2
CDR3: CASSQDRGTVGGYTF
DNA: TGTGCCAGCAGCCAAGATAGAGGGACAGTCGGCGGCTACACCTTC

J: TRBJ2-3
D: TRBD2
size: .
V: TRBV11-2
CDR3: CASSHLGGGALSTDTQYF
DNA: TGTGCCAGCAGCCACCTAGGCGGGGGGGCTCTCAGCACAGATACGCAGTATTTT

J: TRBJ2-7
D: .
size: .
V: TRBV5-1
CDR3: CASSLGGTSDYEQYF
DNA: TGCGCCAGCAGCTTGGGGGGGACATCAGACTACGAGCAGTACTTC

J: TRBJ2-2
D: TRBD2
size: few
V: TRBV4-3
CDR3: CASSQWAGDTGELFF
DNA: TGCGCCAGCAGCCAATGGGCGGGGGACACCGGGGAGCTGTTTTTT

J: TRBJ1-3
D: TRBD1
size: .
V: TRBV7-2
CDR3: CASSLGLMGQGANTIYF
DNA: TGTGCCAGCAGCTTAGGCTTGATGGGACAGGGGGCAAACACCATATATTTT

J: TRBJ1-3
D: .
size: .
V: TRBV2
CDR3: CASSEIVGAGNTIYF
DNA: TGTGCCAGCAGTGAAATCGTGGGAGCTGGAAACACCATATATTTT

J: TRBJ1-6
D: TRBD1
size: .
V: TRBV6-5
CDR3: CASSYPQGKPSPLHF
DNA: TGTGCCAGCAGTTACCCACAGGGGAAGCCTTCACCCCTCCACTTT

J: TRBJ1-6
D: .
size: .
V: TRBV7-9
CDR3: CASSSSREINYSPLHF
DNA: TGTGCCAGCAGCTCGTCCCGGGAAATTAACTATTCACCCCTCCACTTT

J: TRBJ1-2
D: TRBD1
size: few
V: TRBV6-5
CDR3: CASSYSRTGGGYGYTF
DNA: TGTGCCAGCAGTTACTCTAGGACAGGGGGCGGGTATGGCTACACCTTC

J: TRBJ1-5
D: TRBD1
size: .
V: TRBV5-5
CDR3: CASSFEGARGNQPQHF
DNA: TGTGCCAGCAGCTTCGAGGGGGCCAGGGGCAATCAGCCCCAGCATTTT

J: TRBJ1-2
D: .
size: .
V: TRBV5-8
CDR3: CASTPPAFSEQKNYGYTF
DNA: TGTGCCAGCACCCCTCCCGCCTTCTCGGAACAGAAGAACTATGGCTACACCTTC

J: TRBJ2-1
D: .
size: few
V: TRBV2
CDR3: CASEGDYNEQFF
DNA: TGTGCCAGCGAGGGGGATTACAATGAGCAGTTCTTC

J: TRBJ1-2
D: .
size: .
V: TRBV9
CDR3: CASSPRLGSKGYTF
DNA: TGTGCCAGCAGCCCCCGCCTGGGGAGCAAAGGCTACACCTTC

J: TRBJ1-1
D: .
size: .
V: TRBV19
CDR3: CASSIMGADTEAFF
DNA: TGTGCCAGTAGTATTATGGGGGCGGACACTGAAGCTTTCTTT

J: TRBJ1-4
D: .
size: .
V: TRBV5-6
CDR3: CASSLQGIEEKLFF
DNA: TGTGCCAGCAGCTTGCAGGGGATCGAAGAAAAACTGTTTTTT

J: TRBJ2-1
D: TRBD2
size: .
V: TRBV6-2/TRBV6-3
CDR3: CASSYSGANYNEQFF
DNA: TGTGCCAGCAGTTACAGCGGGGCCAATTACAATGAGCAGTTCTTC

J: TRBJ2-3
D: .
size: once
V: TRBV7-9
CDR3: CASSLMGDSTDTQYF
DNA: TGTGCCAGCAGCTTAATGGGAGACAGCACAGATACGCAGTATTTT

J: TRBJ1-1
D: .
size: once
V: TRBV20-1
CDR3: CSAFKNTEAFF
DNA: TGCAGTGCTTTCAAGAACACTGAAGCTTTCTTT

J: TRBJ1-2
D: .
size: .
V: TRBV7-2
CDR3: CASSFPGRGGGGYTF
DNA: TGTGCCAGCAGCTTCCCCGGGAGGGGGGGAGGAGGCTACACCTTC

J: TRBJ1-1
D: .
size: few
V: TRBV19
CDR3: CATEDMLNTEAFF
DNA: TGTGCCACGGAAGACATGTTGAACACTGAAGCTTTCTTT

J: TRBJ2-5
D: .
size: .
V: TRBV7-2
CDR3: CASSQSAKGSGQETQYF
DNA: TGTGCCAGCAGCCAAAGCGCTAAGGGGTCAGGGCAAGAGACCCAGTACTTC